This entry concerns a single TCR beta chain. What it binds is unknown. The CDR3 contains 17 residues. V lost 0 bases to trimming and J lost 4 bases, with 19 bases between them. Germline assignment: CDR1 MNHNS and CDR2 SASEGT. The data were obtained in a study of cytomegalovirus exposure and HLA in healthy donors. 13 Jbeta primers and 60 Vbeta primers were used for the PCR. Produced via immunoSEQ multiplex PCR; TCRdb's table is partial and in-frame only. The sample lists tens of thousands of clones; around 85% were seen once. General study findings and limits: An analysis done earlier found most TCR beta V segments productive about 87% or about 30% of the time.

The origin of this receptor is a man aged 50-59 years in good health and CMV-seronegative. V gene TRBV6-1 combines with J gene TRBJ2-7; D gene unclear. The material sequenced was PBMCs. In DNA, the CDR3 is TGTGCCAGCAGTGAAGCGCCTATTTCTCTGTCGAGTTACGAGCAGTACTTC. Translation gives CASSEAPISLSSYEQYF.